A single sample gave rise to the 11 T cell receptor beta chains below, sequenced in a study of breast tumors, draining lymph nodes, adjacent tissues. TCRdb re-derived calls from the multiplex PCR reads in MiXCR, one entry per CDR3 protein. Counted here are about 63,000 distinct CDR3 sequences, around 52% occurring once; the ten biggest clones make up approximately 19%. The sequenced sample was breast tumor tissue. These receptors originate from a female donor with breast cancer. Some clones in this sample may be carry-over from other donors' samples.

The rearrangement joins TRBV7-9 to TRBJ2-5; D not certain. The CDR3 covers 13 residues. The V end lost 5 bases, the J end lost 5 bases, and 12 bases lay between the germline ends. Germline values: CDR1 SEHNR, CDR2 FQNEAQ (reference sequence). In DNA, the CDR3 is TGTGCCAGCAGCCCAGCGAGTTGGGAGACCCAGTACTTC. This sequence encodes CASSPASWETQYF.

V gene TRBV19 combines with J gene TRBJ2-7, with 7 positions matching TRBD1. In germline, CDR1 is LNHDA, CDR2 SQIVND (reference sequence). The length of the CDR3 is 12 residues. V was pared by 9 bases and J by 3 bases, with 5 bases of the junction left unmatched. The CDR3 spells CASPDRDYEQYF. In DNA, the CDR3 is TGTGCCAGCCCCGACAGGGACTACGAGCAGTACTTC. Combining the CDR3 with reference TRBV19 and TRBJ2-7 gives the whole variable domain DGGITQSPKYLFRKEGQNVTLSCEQNLNHDAMYWYRQDPGQGLRLIYYSQIVNDFQKGDIAEGYSVSREKKESFPLTVTSAQKNPTAFYLCASPDRDYEQYFGPGTRLTVT.

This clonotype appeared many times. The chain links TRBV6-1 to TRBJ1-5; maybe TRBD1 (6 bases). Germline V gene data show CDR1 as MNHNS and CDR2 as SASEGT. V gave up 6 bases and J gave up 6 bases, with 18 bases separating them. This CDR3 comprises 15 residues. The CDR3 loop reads CASSPTPGAGQPQHF. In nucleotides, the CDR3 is TGTGCCAGCAGCCCTACCCCGGGGGCGGGTCAGCCCCAGCATTTT.

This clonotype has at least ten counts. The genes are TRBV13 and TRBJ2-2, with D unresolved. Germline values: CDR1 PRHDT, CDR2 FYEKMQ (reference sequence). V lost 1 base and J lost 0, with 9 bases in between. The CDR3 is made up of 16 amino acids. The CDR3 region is CASSLEHYANTGELFF. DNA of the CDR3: TGTGCCAGCAGCTTAGAACACTACGCGAACACCGGGGAGCTGTTTTTT. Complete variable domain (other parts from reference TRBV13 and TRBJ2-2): AAGVIQSPRHLIKEKRETATLKCYPIPRHDTVYWYQQGPGQDPQFLISFYEKMQSDKGSIPDRFSAQQFSDYHSELNMSSLELGDSALYFCASSLEHYANTGELFFGEGSRLTVL.

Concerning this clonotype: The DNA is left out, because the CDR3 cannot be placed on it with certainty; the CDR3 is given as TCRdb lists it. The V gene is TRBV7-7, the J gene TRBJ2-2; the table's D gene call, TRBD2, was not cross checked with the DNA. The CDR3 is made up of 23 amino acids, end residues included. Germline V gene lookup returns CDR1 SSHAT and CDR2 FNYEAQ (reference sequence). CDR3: CASSVEARIYEQYFGPNTGELFF.

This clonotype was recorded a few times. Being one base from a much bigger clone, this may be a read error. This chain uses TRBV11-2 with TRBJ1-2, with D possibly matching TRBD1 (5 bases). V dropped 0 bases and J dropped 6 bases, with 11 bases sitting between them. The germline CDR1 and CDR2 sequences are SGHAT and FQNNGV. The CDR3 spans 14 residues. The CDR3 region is CASSLDVGTNGYTF. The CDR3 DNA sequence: TGTGCCAGCAGCTTAGATGTAGGGACCAATGGCTACACCTTC. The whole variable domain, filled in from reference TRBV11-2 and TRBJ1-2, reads EAGVAQSPRYKIIEKRQSVAFWCNPISGHATLYWYQQILGQGPKLLIQFQNNGVVDDSQLPKDRFSAERLKGVDSTLKIQPAKLEDSAVYLCASSLDVGTNGYTFGSGTRLTVV.

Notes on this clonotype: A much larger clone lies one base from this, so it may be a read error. The CDR3 bases are TGTGCCAGCACCCTTCCAGGGGCTCAGCCCCAGCATTTT. Its translation: CASTLPGAQPQHF. V is TRBV6-6 and J is TRBJ1-5, with D maybe TRBD1 (6 bases). Trimming removed 7 bases at V and 6 bases at J, with 13 bases between. Germline CDR1 MNHNY, CDR2 SVGAGI (reference sequence). CDR3 size: 13 residues.

The CDR3: CAWSMGTGANTF. The CDR3, as DNA: TGTGCCTGGAGTATGGGGACAGGGGCTAACACCTTC. The V gene is TRBV30, the J gene TRBJ1-2, with TRBD1 matching over 10 bases. Germline V gene data show CDR1 as GTSNPN and CDR2 as SVGIG (reference sequence). CDR3 length: 12 residues. Trimming cost V 2 bases and J 12 bases; bases outside gene matches: 6. The full variable domain, completed using reference TRBV30 and TRBJ1-2, is SQTIHQWPATLVQPVGSPLSLECTVEGTSNPNLYWYRQAAGRGLQLLFYSVGIGQISSEVPQNLSASRPQDRQFILSSKKLLLSDSGFYLCAWSMGTGANTFGSGTRLTVV.

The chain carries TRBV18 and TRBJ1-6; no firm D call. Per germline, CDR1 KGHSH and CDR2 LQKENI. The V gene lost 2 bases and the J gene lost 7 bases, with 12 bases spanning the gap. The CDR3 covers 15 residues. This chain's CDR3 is CASSPRSPGNSPLHF. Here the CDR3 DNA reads TGTGCCAGCTCACCAAGGTCCCCTGGGAATTCACCCCTCCACTTT.

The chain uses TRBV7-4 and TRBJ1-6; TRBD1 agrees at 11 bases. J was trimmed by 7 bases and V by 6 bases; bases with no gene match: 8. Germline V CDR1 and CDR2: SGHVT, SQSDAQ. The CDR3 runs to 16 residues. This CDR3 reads CASSERTGGTNSPLHF. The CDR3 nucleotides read TGTGCCAGCAGTGAGAGGACAGGGGGCACCAATTCACCCCTCCACTTT.

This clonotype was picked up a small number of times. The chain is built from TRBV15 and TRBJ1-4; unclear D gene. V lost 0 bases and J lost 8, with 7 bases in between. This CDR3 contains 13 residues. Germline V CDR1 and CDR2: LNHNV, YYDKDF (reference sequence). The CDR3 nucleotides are TGTGCCACCAGCAGAGATCGTACCGAAAAACTGTTTTTT. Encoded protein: CATSRDRTEKLFF.